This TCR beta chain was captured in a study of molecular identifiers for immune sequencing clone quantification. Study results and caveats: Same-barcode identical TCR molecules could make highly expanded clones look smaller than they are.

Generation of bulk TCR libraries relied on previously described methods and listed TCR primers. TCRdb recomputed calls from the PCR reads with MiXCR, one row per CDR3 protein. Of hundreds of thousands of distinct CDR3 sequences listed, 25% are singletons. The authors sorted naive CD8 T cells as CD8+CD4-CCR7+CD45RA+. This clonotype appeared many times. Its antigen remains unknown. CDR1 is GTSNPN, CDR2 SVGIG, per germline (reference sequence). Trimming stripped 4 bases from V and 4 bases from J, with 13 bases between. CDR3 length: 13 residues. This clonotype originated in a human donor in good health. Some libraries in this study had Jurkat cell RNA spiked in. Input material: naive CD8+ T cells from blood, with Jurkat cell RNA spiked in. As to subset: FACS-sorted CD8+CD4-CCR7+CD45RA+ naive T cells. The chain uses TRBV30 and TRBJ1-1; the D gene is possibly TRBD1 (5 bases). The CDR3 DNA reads TGTGCCTGGAACTCTCAGGGAGGCACTGAAGCTTTCTTT. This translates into CAWNSQGGTEAFF. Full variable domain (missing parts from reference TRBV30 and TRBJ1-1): SQTIHQWPATLVQPVGSPLSLECTVEGTSNPNLYWYRQAAGRGLQLLFYSVGIGQISSEVPQNLSASRPQDRQFILSSKKLLLSDSGFYLCAWNSQGGTEAFFGQGTRLTVV.